This TCR beta chain was recorded in a study of blood T cell repertoires in COVID-19. Across the study: In each case, the material was cDNA or gDNA derived from T cells, B-cell-depleted T cells, or PBMCs.

Methods used by the authors: It was from reference gene primer amplification that nucleated cell counts were estimated. The table came from immunoSEQ multiplex PCR; TCRdb's copy has only in-frame clones and leaves some out. V and J calls and clone size come straight from that table; D and trimming were deduced from the DNA. The table shows around 270,000 clones, with about 83% occurring only once. This CDR3 is built from 14 residues. Germline assignment: CDR1 MDHEN and CDR2 SYDVKM. Trimming removed 3 bases from V and 8 bases from J, with 16 bases in between. This sequence joins TRBV28 and TRBJ1-2; no definite D call. The specimen sequenced was peripheral blood. This sequence originates from a woman between 40 and 50 years old who had recovered from COVID-19. The CDR3 here is CASSLLHETRGYTF. CDR3 bases: TGTGCCAGCAGTTTGTTACATGAAACGAGGGGCTACACCTTC.